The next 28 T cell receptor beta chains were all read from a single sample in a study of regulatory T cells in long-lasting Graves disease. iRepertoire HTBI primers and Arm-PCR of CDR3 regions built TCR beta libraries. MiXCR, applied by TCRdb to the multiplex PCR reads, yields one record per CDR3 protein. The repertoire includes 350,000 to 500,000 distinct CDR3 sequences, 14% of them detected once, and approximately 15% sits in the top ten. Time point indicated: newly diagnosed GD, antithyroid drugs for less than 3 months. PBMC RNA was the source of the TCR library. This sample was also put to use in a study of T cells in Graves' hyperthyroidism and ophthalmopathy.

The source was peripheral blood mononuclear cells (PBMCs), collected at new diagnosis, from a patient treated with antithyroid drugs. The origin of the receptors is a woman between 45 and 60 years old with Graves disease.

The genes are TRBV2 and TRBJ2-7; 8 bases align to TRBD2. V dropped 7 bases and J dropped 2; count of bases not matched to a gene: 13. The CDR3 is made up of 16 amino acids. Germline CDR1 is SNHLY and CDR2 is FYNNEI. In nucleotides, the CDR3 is TGTGCCAGCATGAGAGGCAGCGGGAGAGGAACCTACGAGCAGTACTTC. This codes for CASMRGSGRGTYEQYF.

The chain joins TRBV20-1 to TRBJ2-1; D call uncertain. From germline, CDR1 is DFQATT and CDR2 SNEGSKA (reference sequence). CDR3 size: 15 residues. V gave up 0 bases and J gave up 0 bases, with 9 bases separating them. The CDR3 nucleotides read TGCAGTGCTAGAGAGTACGGGTCCTCCTACAATGAGCAGTTCTTC. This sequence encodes CSAREYGSSYNEQFF.

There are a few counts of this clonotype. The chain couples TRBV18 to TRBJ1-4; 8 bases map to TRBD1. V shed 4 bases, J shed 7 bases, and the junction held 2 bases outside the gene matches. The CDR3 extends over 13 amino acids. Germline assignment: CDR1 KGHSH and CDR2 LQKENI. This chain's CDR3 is CASSQDRVEKLFF. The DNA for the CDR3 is TGTGCCAGCTCACAGGACAGGGTTGAAAAACTGTTTTTT.

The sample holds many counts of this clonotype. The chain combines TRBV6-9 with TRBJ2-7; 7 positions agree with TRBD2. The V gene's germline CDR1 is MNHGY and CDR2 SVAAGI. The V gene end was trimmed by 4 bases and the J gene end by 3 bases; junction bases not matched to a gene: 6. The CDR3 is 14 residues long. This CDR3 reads CASSFEGLHYEQYF. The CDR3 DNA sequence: TGTGCCAGCAGTTTTGAGGGACTACACTACGAGCAGTACTTC.

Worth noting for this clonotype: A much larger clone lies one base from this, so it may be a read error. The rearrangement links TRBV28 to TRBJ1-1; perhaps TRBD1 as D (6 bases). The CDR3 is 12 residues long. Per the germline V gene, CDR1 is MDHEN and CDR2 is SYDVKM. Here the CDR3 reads CASSLGGSEASF. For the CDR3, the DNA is TGTGCCAGCAGTTTAGGGGGCTCTGAAGCTTCCTTT. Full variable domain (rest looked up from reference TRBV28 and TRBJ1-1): DVKVTQSSRYLVKRTGEKVFLECVQDMDHENMFWYRQDPGLGLRLIYFSYDVKMKEKGDIPEGYSVSREKKERFSLILESASTNQTSMYLCASSLGGSEASFGQGTRLTVV.

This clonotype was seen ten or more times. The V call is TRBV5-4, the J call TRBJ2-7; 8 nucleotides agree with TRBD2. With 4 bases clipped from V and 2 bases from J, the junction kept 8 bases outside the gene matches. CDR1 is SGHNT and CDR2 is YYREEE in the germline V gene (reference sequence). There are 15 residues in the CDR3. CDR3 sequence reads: CASSAWTSRAYEQYF. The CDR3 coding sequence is TGTGCCAGCAGCGCCTGGACTAGCCGTGCCTACGAGCAGTACTTC.

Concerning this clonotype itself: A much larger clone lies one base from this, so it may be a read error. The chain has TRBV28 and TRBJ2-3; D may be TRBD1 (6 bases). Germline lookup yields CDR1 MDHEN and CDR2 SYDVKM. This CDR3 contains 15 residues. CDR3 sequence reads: CANSADTDRGGTQYF. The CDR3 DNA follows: TGTGCCAACAGTGCGGACACGGATCGTGGGGGCACGCAGTATTTT. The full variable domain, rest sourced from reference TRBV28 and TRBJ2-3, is DVKVTQSSRYLVKRTGEKVFLECVQDMDHENMFWYRQDPGLGLRLIYFSYDVKMKEKGDIPEGYSVSREKKERFSLILESASTNQTSMYLCANSADTDRGGTQYFGPGTRLTVL.

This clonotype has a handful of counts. The CDR3 protein is CASSVGRGYSPLHF. The CDR3 DNA sequence: TGTGCCAGCAGTGTGGGGAGGGGGTATTCACCCCTCCACTTT. The V and J genes are TRBV2 and TRBJ1-6; weak D call: TRBD1 (6 bases). Deletions cut 4 bases from V and 8 bases from J, with 12 bases between. Germline CDR1 SNHLY, CDR2 FYNNEI. The CDR3 contains 14 residues. The full variable domain, rest sourced from reference TRBV2 and TRBJ1-6, is EPEVTQTPSHQVTQMGQEVILRCVPISNHLYFYWYRQILGQKVEFLVSFYNNEISEKSEIFDDQFSVERPDGSNFTLKIRSTKLEDSAMYFCASSVGRGYSPLHFGNGTRLTVT.

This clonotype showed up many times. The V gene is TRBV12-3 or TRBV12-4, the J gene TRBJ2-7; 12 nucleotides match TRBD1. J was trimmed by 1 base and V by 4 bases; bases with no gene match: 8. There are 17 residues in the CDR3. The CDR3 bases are TGTGCCAGCAGTTCACCCCGGGACAGGGGGCTATCCTACGAGCAGTACTTC. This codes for CASSSPRDRGLSYEQYF.

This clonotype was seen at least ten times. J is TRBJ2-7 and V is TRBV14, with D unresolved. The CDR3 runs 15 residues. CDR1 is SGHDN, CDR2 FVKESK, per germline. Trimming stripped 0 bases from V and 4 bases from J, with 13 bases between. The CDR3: CASSQDFVGGYEQYF. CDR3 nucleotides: TGTGCCAGCAGCCAAGATTTTGTTGGCGGATACGAGCAGTACTTC.

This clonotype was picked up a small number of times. CDR3 coding DNA: TGTGCCAGCATCTATGGGGGGACTAGCGGGAGGAGGAGGACAGATACGCAGTATTTT. Translated: CASIYGGTSGRRRTDTQYF. This rearrangement joins TRBV28 to TRBJ2-3; 15 nucleotides agree with TRBD2. CDR1 is MDHEN and CDR2 is SYDVKM in the germline V gene. This CDR3 has 19 residues. The J segment lost 3 bases and the V segment lost 7 bases, leaving 14 bases of the junction unmatched.

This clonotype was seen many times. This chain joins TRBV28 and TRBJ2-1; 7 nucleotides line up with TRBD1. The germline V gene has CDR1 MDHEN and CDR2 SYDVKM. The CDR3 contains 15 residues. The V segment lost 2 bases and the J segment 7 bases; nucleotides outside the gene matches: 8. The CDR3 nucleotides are TGTGCCAGCAGTTTAGGCAGGGGGAATTCTAATGAGCAGTTCTTC. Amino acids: CASSLGRGNSNEQFF.

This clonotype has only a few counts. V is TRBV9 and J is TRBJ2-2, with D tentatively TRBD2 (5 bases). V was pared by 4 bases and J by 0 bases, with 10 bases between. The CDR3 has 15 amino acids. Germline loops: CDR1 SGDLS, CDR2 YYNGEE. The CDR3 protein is CASSTSSANTGELFF. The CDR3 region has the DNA TGTGCCAGCAGCACCAGTAGCGCGAACACCGGGGAGCTGTTTTTT.

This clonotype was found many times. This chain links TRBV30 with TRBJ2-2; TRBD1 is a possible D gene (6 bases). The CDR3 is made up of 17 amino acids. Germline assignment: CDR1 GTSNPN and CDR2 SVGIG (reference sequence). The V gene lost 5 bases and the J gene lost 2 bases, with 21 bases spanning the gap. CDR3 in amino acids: CAWVGQPGTTNTGELFF. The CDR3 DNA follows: TGTGCCTGGGTTGGTCAACCCGGGACAACCAACACCGGGGAGCTGTTTTTT.

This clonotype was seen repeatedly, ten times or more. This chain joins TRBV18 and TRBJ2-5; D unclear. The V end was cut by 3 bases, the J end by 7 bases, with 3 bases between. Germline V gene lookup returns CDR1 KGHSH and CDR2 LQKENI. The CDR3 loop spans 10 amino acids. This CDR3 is CASSPGTQYF. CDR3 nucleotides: TGTGCCAGCTCACCGGGGACCCAGTACTTC.

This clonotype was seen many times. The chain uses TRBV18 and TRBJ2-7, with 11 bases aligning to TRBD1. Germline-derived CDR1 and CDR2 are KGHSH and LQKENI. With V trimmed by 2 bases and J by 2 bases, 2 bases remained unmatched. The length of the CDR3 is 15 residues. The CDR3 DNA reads TGTGCCAGCTCACCAGGGACAGGGGGACCCTACGAGCAGTACTTC. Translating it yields CASSPGTGGPYEQYF.

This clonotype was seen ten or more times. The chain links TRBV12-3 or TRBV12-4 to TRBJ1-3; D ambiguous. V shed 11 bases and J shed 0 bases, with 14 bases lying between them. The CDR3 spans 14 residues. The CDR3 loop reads CALTRKSSGNTIYF. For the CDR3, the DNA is TGTGCCTTAACTCGGAAGAGCTCTGGAAACACCATATATTTT.

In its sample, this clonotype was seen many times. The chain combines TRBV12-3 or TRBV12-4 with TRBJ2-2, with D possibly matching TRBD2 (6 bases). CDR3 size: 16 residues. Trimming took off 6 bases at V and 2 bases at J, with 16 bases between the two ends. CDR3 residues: CASSSFGLPNTGELFF. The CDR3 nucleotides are TGTGCCAGCAGCTCTTTCGGACTACCCAACACCGGGGAGCTGTTTTTT.

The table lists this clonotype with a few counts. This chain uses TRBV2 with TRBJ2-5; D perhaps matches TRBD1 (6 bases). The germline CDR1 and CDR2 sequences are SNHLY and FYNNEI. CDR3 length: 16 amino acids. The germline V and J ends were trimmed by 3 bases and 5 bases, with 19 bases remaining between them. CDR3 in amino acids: CASSEGSLQGSETQYF. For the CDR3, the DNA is TGTGCCAGCAGTGAGGGAAGCTTACAGGGATCGGAGACCCAGTACTTC.

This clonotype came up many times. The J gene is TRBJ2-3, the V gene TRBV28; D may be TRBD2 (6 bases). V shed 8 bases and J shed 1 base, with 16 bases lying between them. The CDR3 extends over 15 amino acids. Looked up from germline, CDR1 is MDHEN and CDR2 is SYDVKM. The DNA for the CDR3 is TGTGCCAGCCCCCCGCGGGGTGGGGGCACAGATACGCAGTATTTT. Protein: CASPPRGGGTDTQYF.

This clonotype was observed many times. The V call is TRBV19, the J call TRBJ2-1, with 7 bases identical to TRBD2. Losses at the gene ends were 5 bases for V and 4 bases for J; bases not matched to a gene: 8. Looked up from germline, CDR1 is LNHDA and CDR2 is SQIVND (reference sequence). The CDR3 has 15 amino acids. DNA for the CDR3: TGTGCCAGTAGTGCCCCGGCTAGCGGATACAATGAGCAGTTCTTC. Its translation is CASSAPASGYNEQFF.

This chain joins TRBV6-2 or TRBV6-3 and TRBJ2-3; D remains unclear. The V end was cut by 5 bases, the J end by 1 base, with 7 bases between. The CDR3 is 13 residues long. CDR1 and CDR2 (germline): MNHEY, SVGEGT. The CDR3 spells CASSELGTDTQYF. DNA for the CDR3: TGTGCCAGCAGTGAATTGGGCACAGATACGCAGTATTTT.

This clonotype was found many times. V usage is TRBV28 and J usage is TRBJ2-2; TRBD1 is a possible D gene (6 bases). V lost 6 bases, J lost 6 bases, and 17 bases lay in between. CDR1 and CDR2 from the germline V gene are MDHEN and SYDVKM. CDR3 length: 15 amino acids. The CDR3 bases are TGTGCCAGCAGATTACCACAGGGTGCCGCCGGGGAGCTGTTTTTT. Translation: CASRLPQGAAGELFF. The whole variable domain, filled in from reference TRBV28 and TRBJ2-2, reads DVKVTQSSRYLVKRTGEKVFLECVQDMDHENMFWYRQDPGLGLRLIYFSYDVKMKEKGDIPEGYSVSREKKERFSLILESASTNQTSMYLCASRLPQGAAGELFFGEGSRLTVL.

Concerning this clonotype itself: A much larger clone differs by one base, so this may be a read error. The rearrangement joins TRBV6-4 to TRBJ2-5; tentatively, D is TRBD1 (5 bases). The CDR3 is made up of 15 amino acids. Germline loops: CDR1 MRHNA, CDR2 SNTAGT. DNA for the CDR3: TGTGCCAGCAGTTACCAGTGGGGCGCCGGAGAGACCCGGTACTTC. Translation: CASSYQWGAGETRYF.

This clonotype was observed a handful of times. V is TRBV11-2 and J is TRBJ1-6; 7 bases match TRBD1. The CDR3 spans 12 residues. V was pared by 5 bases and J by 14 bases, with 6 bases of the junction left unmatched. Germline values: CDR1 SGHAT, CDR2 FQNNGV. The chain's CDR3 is CASSPGGGTLHF. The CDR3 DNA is TGTGCCAGCAGCCCAGGGGGGGGGACCCTCCACTTT.

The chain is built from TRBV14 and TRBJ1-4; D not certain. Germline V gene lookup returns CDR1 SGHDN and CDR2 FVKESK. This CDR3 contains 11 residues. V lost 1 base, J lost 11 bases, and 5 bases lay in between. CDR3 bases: TGTGCCAGCAGCCAAGCGGCTAAACTGTTTTTT. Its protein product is CASSQAAKLFF. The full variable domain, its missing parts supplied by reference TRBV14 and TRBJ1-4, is EAGVTQFPSHSVIEKGQTVTLRCDPISGHDNLYWYRRVMGKEIKFLLHFVKESKQDESGMPNNRFLAERTGGTYSTLKVQPAELEDSGVYFCASSQAAKLFFGSGTQLSVL.

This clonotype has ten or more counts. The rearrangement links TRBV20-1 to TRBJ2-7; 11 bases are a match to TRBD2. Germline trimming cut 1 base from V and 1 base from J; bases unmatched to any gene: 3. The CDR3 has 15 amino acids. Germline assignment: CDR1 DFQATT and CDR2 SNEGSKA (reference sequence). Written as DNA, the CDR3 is TGCAGTGCTAGAGTACTAGCGGGAGTATCCTACGAGCAGTACTTC. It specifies CSARVLAGVSYEQYF.

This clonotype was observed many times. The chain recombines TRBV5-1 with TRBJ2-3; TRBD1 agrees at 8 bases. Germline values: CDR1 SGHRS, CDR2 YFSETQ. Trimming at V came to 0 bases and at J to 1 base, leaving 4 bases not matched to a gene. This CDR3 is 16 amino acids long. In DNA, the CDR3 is TGCGCCAGCAGCTTGGCCCTGGACAGGGGCACAGATACGCAGTATTTT. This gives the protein CASSLALDRGTDTQYF.